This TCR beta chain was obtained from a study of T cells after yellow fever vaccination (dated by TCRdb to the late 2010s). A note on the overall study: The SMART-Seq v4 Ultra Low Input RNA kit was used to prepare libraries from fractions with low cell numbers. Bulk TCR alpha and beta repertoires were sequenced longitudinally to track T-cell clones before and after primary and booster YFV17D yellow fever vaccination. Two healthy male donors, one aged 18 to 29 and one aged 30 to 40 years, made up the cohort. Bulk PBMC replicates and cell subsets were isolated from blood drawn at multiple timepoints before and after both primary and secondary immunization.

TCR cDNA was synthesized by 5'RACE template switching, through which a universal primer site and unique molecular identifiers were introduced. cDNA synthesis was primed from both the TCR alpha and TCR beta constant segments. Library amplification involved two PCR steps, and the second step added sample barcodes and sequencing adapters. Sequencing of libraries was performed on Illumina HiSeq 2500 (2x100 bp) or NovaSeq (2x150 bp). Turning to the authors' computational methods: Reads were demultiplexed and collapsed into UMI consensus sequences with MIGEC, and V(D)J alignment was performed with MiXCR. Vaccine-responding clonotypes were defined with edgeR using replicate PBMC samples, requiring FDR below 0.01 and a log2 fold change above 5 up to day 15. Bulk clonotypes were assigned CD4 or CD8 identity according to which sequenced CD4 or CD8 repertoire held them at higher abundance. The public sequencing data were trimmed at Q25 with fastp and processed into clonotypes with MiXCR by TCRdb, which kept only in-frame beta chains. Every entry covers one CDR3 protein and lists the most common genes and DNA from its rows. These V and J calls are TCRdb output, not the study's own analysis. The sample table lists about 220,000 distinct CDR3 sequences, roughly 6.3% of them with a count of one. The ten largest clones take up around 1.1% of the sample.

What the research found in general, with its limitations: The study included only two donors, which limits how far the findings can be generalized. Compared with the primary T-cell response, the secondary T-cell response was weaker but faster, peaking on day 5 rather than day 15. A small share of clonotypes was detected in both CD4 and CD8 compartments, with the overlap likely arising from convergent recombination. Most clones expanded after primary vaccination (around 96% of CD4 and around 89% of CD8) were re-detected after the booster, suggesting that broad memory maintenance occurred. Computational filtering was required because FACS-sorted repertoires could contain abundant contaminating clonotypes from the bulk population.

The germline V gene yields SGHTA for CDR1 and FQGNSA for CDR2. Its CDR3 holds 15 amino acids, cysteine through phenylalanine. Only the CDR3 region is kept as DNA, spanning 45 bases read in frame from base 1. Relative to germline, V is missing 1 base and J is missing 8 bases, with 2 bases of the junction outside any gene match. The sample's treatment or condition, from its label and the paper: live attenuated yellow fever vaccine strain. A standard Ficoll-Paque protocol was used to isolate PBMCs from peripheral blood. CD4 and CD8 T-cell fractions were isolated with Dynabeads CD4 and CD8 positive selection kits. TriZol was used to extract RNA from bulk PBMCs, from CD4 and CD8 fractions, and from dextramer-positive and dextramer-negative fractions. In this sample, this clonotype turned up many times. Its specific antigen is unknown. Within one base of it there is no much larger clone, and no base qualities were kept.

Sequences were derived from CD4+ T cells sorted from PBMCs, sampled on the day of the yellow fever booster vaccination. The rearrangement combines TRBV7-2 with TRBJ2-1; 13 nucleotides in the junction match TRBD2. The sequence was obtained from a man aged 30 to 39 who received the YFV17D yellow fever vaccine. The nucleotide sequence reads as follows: TGTGCCAGCAGCTTAGGACTAGCGGGGGGTGATGAGCAGTTCTTC. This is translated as CASSLGLAGGDEQFF.